This T cell receptor beta chain was sequenced in a study of T cells in narcolepsy. Regarding the study as a whole: No autoreactive T cell clone sequences appeared in some memory CD4+ repertoires.

Germline CDR1 and CDR2: SEHNR and FQNEAQ (reference sequence). CDR3 length equals 16 residues. V lost 3 bases to trimming and J lost 10 bases, with 19 bases between them. The table lists this clone with a few counts. Its matching antigen is unknown. TCRdb's copy holds only in-frame clones and misses some; the assay was immunoSEQ multiplex PCR. The sample lists about 35,000 clones; about nine tenths were seen once. This clonotype originated in a human donor with narcolepsy. The chain uses TRBV7-9 and TRBJ1-6; a possible D gene is TRBD1 (5 bases). Sequencing was performed on CD45RA- memory CD4+ T cells from PBMCs. CDR3 sequence: CASSLAGAGQRSPLHF. The CDR3 bases are TGTGCCAGCAGCTTGGCTGGGGCGGGGCAGAGGTCACCCCTCCACTTT.